This T cell receptor (beta chain) derives from a study of long-term antiretroviral therapy in people with HIV. Study results and limitations: With ART, diversity went up but was still lower than in transplant donor controls.

The germline CDR1 and CDR2 sequences are MDHEN and SYDVKM. CDR3 length equals 10 residues. V was shortened by 6 bases and J by 5 bases, with 5 bases between the two germline ends. At least one PBMC sample before ART and at least two after were required. With regard to this clone: No antigen is known for it.

Running of the v3.0 immunoSEQ assay took place at survey level. Clones were sequenced by immunoSEQ multiplex PCR, and TCRdb holds only the in-frame ones, with some missing. The sample has about 28,000 clones, roughly 87% seen once. The chain links TRBV28 to TRBJ2-7; D remains ambiguous. The sample here was unsorted PBMCs, taken 2 years after starting antiretroviral therapy. This TCR derives from a man aged 50 to 59 with HIV. In DNA form, the CDR3 reads TGTGCCAGCAGGTCGGACGAGCAGTACTTC. This codes for CASRSDEQYF.